The next 19 T cell receptor beta chains were all read from a single sample in a study of blood T cell repertoires in COVID-19. Sequencing was performed with immunoSEQ multiplex PCR; in TCRdb, only in-frame clones are kept and a portion is missing. Of 150,000 to 200,000 clones in the sample, about 80% were seen once. Source material: peripheral blood. Source of these receptors: a human donor with acute or convalescent COVID-19. The donor label of this sample is uncertain.

This sequence joins TRBV7-2 and TRBJ2-1, with 11 nucleotides matching TRBD2. Germline V gene data show CDR1 as SGHTA and CDR2 as FQGNSA. V shed 3 bases, J shed 7 bases, and the junction held 8 bases outside the gene matches. The CDR3 runs to 16 residues. The CDR3 coding sequence is TGTGCCAGCAGCTTCTTTGGGAGACTAGCGGGAAATGAGCAGTTCTTC. It yields the protein CASSFFGRLAGNEQFF.

The chain uses TRBV6-6 and TRBJ1-5, with TRBD1 matching over 7 bases. The V gene's germline CDR1 is MNHNY and CDR2 SVGAGI (reference sequence). With V trimmed by 10 bases and J by 4 bases, 7 bases remained unmatched. This CDR3 contains 13 residues. The CDR3 DNA reads as TGTGCCACCCAATCAGGGGGAAATCAGCCCCAGCATTTT. Amino acids: CATQSGGNQPQHF.

V gene TRBV6-5 combines with J gene TRBJ1-1; a possible D gene is TRBD1 (6 bases). Trimming took off 7 bases at V and 7 bases at J, with 19 bases between the two ends. Looked up from germline, CDR1 is MNHEY and CDR2 is SVGAGI. The CDR3 length is 14 residues. CDR3 sequence reads: CASTPGRGTVEAFF. In DNA form, the CDR3 reads TGTGCCAGCACCCCGGGGAGGGGGACGGTTGAAGCTTTCTTT.

The gene calls are TRBV10-2 and TRBJ1-2, with TRBD1 as a possible D gene (5 bases). V lost 6 bases, J lost 11 bases, and 10 bases lay in between. This CDR3 contains 10 residues. CDR1 WSHSY and CDR2 SAAADI come from the germline V gene. The CDR3 nucleotides are TGCGCCAGCAGGGACACGAGTTACACCTTC. Translation gives CASRDTSYTF.

This clone was seen just once. J is TRBJ1-3 and V is TRBV2; a possible D gene is TRBD1 (6 bases). The V end lost 5 bases, the J end lost 8 bases, and 13 bases lay between the germline ends. Per the germline V gene, CDR1 is SNHLY and CDR2 is FYNNEI. This CDR3 region has 13 residues. CDR3 DNA: TGTGCCAGCAGTAATCAGGGGACGGACACCATATATTTT. Encoded protein: CASSNQGTDTIYF.

V usage is TRBV19 and J usage is TRBJ1-1; 10 positions match TRBD1. V lost 6 bases, J lost 2 bases, and 12 bases stayed unmatched. Germline values: CDR1 LNHDA, CDR2 SQIVND (reference sequence). The CDR3 sequence is 17 residues long. CDR3 region: CASRNSDRGRLNTEAFF. The CDR3 DNA is TGTGCCAGTAGGAACTCAGACAGGGGGCGACTTAACACTGAAGCTTTCTTT.

This clone was seen a single time. The V gene is TRBV28, the J gene TRBJ1-5; TRBD1 matches at 9 bases. Germline V lookup: CDR1 MDHEN, CDR2 SYDVKM. The length of the CDR3 is 14 residues. The V gene end was trimmed by 5 bases and the J gene end by 8 bases; junction bases not matched to a gene: 7. The CDR3 sequence is CASSTGGLLEPQHF. CDR3 DNA: TGTGCCAGCAGTACAGGGGGCCTTCTCGAGCCCCAGCATTTT.

The count of this clone is one. The chain couples TRBV5-4 to TRBJ2-7; D unclear. V lost 2 bases and J lost 7, with 13 bases in between. Per germline, CDR1 SGHNT and CDR2 YYREEE (reference sequence). The CDR3 is 13 amino acids. The CDR3 protein is CASSLSQRQEQYF. The CDR3 DNA is TGTGCCAGCAGCTTATCCCAGCGCCAGGAGCAGTACTTC.

This chain joins TRBV5-4 and TRBJ1-2; tentative D call: TRBD1 (6 bases). The CDR3 is 15 amino acids. The germline CDR1 and CDR2 sequences are SGHNT and YYREEE (reference sequence). Trimming removed 4 bases at V and 4 bases at J, with 17 bases between. In nucleotides, the CDR3 is TGTGCCAGCAGCGGGTCCAGGGGCGCGGGCTATGGCTACACCTTC. It yields the protein CASSGSRGAGYGYTF.

The V gene is TRBV30, the J gene TRBJ1-5, with 8 bases fitting TRBD1. After removal of 5 bases from V and 0 bases from J, the junction contained 3 bases not matched to a gene. CDR1 is GTSNPN, CDR2 SVGIG, per germline (reference sequence). CDR3 size: 14 residues. CDR3 sequence: CAWGTGYSNQPQHF. DNA for the CDR3: TGTGCCTGGGGGACAGGCTATAGCAATCAGCCCCAGCATTTT.

The CDR3 coding sequence is TGCGCCAGCAGGGAAGCCTACAGGGGTAGAAACACCATATATTTT. It codes for CASREAYRGRNTIYF. This chain joins TRBV5-1 and TRBJ1-3, with 7 nucleotides matching TRBD1. This CDR3 has 15 amino acids. CDR1 is SGHRS, CDR2 YFSETQ, per germline. V dropped 5 bases and J dropped 5; count of bases not matched to a gene: 10.

The CDR3 DNA reads TGTGCGTACGGGACAGTCCCAGATACGCAGTATTTT. Amino acids: CAYGTVPDTQYF. The gene calls are TRBV30 and TRBJ2-3; 7 nucleotides match TRBD1. CDR3 length: 12 residues. Germline values: CDR1 GTSNPN, CDR2 SVGIG (reference sequence).

The chain couples TRBV7-9 to TRBJ2-3; D is unresolved. Germline CDR1 reads SEHNR; CDR2 reads FQNEAQ (reference sequence). V was clipped by 1 base and J by 2 bases, with 16 bases between them. The CDR3 runs 17 residues. This chain's CDR3 is CASSLEAALEDTDTQYF. The CDR3 nucleotides are TGTGCCAGCAGCTTAGAGGCGGCGCTTGAGGACACAGATACGCAGTATTTT.

The rearrangement links TRBV19 to TRBJ1-2; TRBD1 matches at 8 bases. The V gene's germline CDR1 is LNHDA and CDR2 SQIVND (reference sequence). J gave up 4 bases and V 5 bases, and 9 bases lay outside the gene matches. The CDR3 length is 15 residues. The CDR3 region has the DNA TGTGCCAGTAGTCCCTCTGGACAGGGAATCTATGGCTACACCTTC. It translates to CASSPSGQGIYGYTF.

CDR3 in amino acids: CASSHRVRLAGGNTGELFF. The DNA of the CDR3 is TGTGCCAGTAGTCATCGGGTGCGGCTAGCGGGGGGTAACACCGGGGAGCTGTTTTTT. The rearrangement uses TRBV19 and TRBJ2-2; 11 nucleotides agree with TRBD2. V was clipped by 5 bases and J by 2 bases; unmatched bases: 13. The CDR3 spans 19 residues. Looked up from germline, CDR1 is LNHDA and CDR2 is SQIVND (reference sequence). The variable domain in full, completed from reference TRBV19 and TRBJ2-2, reads DGGITQSPKYLFRKEGQNVTLSCEQNLNHDAMYWYRQDPGQGLRLIYYSQIVNDFQKGDIAEGYSVSREKKESFPLTVTSAQKNPTAFYLCASSHRVRLAGGNTGELFFGEGSRLTVL.

The J gene is TRBJ1-5, the V gene TRBV6-5, with TRBD1 identical over 9 bases. This CDR3 has 14 residues. The germline CDR1 and CDR2 sequences are MNHEY and SVGAGI. Losses at the gene ends were 2 bases for V and 6 bases for J; bases not matched to a gene: 2. The CDR3 DNA follows: TGTGCCAGCAGTTACGGGACAGGGAGTCAGCCCCAGCATTTT. It specifies CASSYGTGSQPQHF.

The rearrangement uses TRBV19 and TRBJ1-2; a weak D match, TRBD1 (6 bases). The CDR3 has 13 residues. The ends were cut back, 7 bases at V and 4 bases at J, with 13 bases in the middle. Germline values: CDR1 LNHDA, CDR2 SQIVND (reference sequence). The DNA of the CDR3 is TGTGCCAGTAATCACAGGGAGATCTATGGCTACACCTTC. Amino acid sequence: CASNHREIYGYTF.

V gene TRBV2 combines with J gene TRBJ2-5, with 11 bases lining up with TRBD2. The J segment lost 4 bases and the V segment lost 7 bases, leaving 14 bases of the junction unmatched. In germline, CDR1 is SNHLY, CDR2 FYNNEI. The CDR3 is made up of 17 amino acids. The chain's CDR3 is CASKAEVSGGAAETQYF. The CDR3 DNA is TGTGCCAGCAAGGCCGAGGTTAGCGGGGGGGCGGCAGAGACCCAGTACTTC. The full variable domain, in which reference TRBV2 and TRBJ2-5 provide the parts outside the CDR3, is EPEVTQTPSHQVTQMGQEVILRCVPISNHLYFYWYRQILGQKVEFLVSFYNNEISEKSEIFDDQFSVERPDGSNFTLKIRSTKLEDSAMYFCASKAEVSGGAAETQYFGPGTRLLVL.

CDR3 loop: CASSPGGGNSPLHF. The CDR3 DNA is TGTGCCAGCAGCCCAGGTGGAGGCAATTCACCCCTCCACTTT. The gene calls are TRBV5-8 and TRBJ1-6; D is uncertain. CDR1 is SGHTS and CDR2 is YDEGEE in the germline V gene. The CDR3 has 14 amino acids. V was pared by 4 bases and J by 7 bases, with 12 bases between.